Listed below are T cell receptor beta chains from one sample, sequenced in a study of alternative splicing in chronic myeloid leukemia remission. TCRdb reprocessed the bulk RNA-seq reads and stores each CDR3 protein as one record, lacking DNA. This repertoire includes roughly 84 distinct CDR3 sequences. Here the sequenced sample was PBMCs or total blood leukocytes (not recorded which), taken during remission. Receptors were obtained from an adult with chronic myeloid leukemia. Both conserved end residues are part of each CDR3. Fields, in order: J gene, V gene, CDR3 protein.

j_gene: TRBJ2-3
v_gene: TRBV5-1
CDR3aa: CASSMGGSDTQYF

j_gene: TRBJ2-1
v_gene: TRBV27
CDR3aa: CASSTGVWDNEQFF

j_gene: TRBJ2-3
v_gene: TRBV24/OR9-2
CDR3aa: CATSDPSGTSTDTQYF

j_gene: TRBJ2-1
v_gene: TRBV11-2
CDR3aa: CASSLEASTYNEQFF

j_gene: TRBJ1-5
v_gene: TRBV6-6
CDR3aa: CASSRTDSNQPQHF